This T cell receptor (beta chain) was obtained from a study of metastatic and nonmetastatic thyroid tumors. Study information: Where malignant and benign thyroid patients were concerned, repertoires were compared across blood and tumor or nodule tissue. Points from the study as a whole: As reported, TCR beta diversity in blood and tumor was significantly higher in malignant thyroid tumors than in benign nodules.

Authors' analysis steps: Variation in CDR3 across clinicopathological groups served as the basis for constructing a distant-metastasis classifier in papillary thyroid cancer. TCRdb reassembled clones from the PCR reads with MiXCR. The V and J calls, along with clone size, are taken from TCRdb and not from the paper's own processing. The sample lists 7,500 to 10,000 clones, 35% to 45% occurring once. Each patient came to thyroid surgery without any prior treatment (of any kind). Germline V gene sequence: CDR1 DFQATT, CDR2 SNEGSKA (reference sequence). CDR3 size: 16 residues. Trimming took off 3 bases at V and 2 bases at J, with 18 bases between the two ends. As for this clone: What it binds is not known.

This sequence originates from a female donor with papillary thyroid cancer or a benign thyroid nodule (not recorded which). Some clones in this sample may be carry-over from other donors' samples. The material sequenced was tumor tissue. The chain has TRBV20-1 and TRBJ2-3; the D gene is possibly TRBD2 (6 bases). The CDR3: CSARGGIGAYTDTQYF. The DNA of the CDR3 is TGCAGTGCTAGGGGGGGTATCGGGGCTTACACAGATACGCAGTATTTT.